This passage covers 3 T cell receptor beta chains from one sample sequenced in a study of T-cell reconstitution after alpha-beta-depleted transplantation in children. Unique molecular identifiers were incorporated when the TCRbeta library was constructed. A single record per CDR3 protein comes from TCRdb applying MiXCR to the PCR reads. Of about 460,000 distinct CDR3 sequences in the sample, approximately 12% were seen once. The specimen comprised PBMCs from the stem cell graft donor, sampled from the stem cell graft. The receptor set was obtained from a human donor who donated a stem cell graft to a child with combined immunodeficiency.

The CDR3 loop reads CASSIDRLAGVEQYF. CDR3 DNA: TGTGCCAGTAGTATAGATCGTCTAGCGGGAGTCGAGCAGTACTTC. The chain combines TRBV19 with TRBJ2-7; 10 nucleotides align to TRBD2. V dropped 0 bases and J dropped 6; count of bases not matched to a gene: 5. The CDR3 length is 15 residues. CDR1 is LNHDA and CDR2 is SQIVND in the germline V gene (reference sequence).

V is TRBV5-5 and J is TRBJ2-7, with D perhaps given as TRBD1 or TRBD2 (5 bases each). V lost 7 bases to trimming and J lost 4 bases, with 21 bases between them. The V gene's germline CDR1 is SGHKS and CDR2 YYEKEE (reference sequence). The CDR3 is 15 amino acids. This CDR3 is CASALGDPVAYEQYF. The CDR3 DNA follows: TGTGCCAGCGCATTGGGGGACCCCGTAGCTTACGAGCAGTACTTC.

This clonotype appeared many times. The rearrangement links TRBV13 to TRBJ2-7; D unresolved. The CDR3 spans 12 residues. Trimming left V 2 bases short and J 4 bases short, with 6 bases between. CDR1 PRHDT and CDR2 FYEKMQ come from the germline V gene (reference sequence). CDR3 DNA sequence: TGTGCCAGCAGCTTACGACGGTACGAGCAGTACTTC. Translated, it gives CASSLRRYEQYF. The full variable domain, completed using reference TRBV13 and TRBJ2-7, is AAGVIQSPRHLIKEKRETATLKCYPIPRHDTVYWYQQGPGQDPQFLISFYEKMQSDKGSIPDRFSAQQFSDYHSELNMSSLELGDSALYFCASSLRRYEQYFGPGTRLTVT.